The rows below give T cell receptor beta chains drawn from one sample of a study of cytomegalovirus exposure and HLA in healthy donors. Method: immunoSEQ multiplex PCR; TCRdb's copy keeps in-frame clones and lacks some. Here the sample spans about 96,000 clones, around 60% being singletons. Sequenced input: PBMCs. The source is a man in his fifties or sixties in good health and CMV-seronegative. CDR3s include the opening cysteine and the closing phenylalanine or tryptophan. The D gene is left open where the match is weak. Expanded clones are given a class, and other clones once, few, many or no size at all.

>TRBD1|TRBJ1-4|TRBV5-4|few
TGTGCCAGCAGCTTGGATGCAGGGGGTAAAAAACTGTTTTTT
CASSLDAGGKKLFF
>NA|TRBJ2-2|TRBV28|once
NA
CASSLSFGAGELFF
>TRBD2|TRBJ2-5|TRBV11-1|NA
TGTGCCAGCAGCCGCGGTGGTAGCGGGAAAGGCGTTCAAGAGACCCAGTACTTC
CASSRGGSGKGVQETQYF
>TRBD1|TRBJ2-7|TRBV5-1|NA
TGCGCCAGCAGCCAAGGGGGCGGACGCTCCTACGAGCAGTACTTC
CASSQGGGRSYEQYF
>NA|TRBJ2-7|TRBV6-4|NA
TGTGCCAGCAGGAGGGGAGGGGGGGCACCCTACGAGCAGTACTTC
CASRRGGGAPYEQYF
>TRBD2|TRBJ2-3|TRBV7-8|NA
TGTGCCAGCAGCTTACTAGAGCGGGGGGCCAGCACAGATACGCAGTATTTT
CASSLLERGASTDTQYF
>TRBD1|TRBJ1-6|TRBV12-5|NA
TGTGCTAGTGGTGGGGACAGCGAGAATTCACCCCTCCACTTT
CASGGDSENSPLHF
>TRBD2|TRBJ2-1|TRBV6-1|NA
TGTGCCAGCAGACTAGCGGGGGGGCCCGGTGAGCAGTTCTTC
CASRLAGGPGEQFF
>TRBD1|TRBJ1-1|TRBV7-3|NA
TGTGCCAGCAGCTTAGGAGGGTGGGACAGTCTGAACACTGAAGCTTTCTTT
CASSLGGWDSLNTEAFF
>NA|TRBJ1-2|TRBV7-3|NA
TGTGCCAGCAGCAGTAAATCGAACCCTAGGAGGCGGGGTGTCGGCTACACCTTC
CASSSKSNPRRRGVGYTF
>NA|TRBJ2-5|TRBV9|few
TGTGCCAGCAGCGCGGGTGGGCGGGGAGAGACCCAGTACTTC
CASSAGGRGETQYF
>NA|TRBJ2-7|TRBV6-1|NA
TGTGCCAGCAGTCCGGGTACCTACGAGCAGTACTTC
CASSPGTYEQYF
>NA|TRBJ1-1|TRBV6-5|NA
TGTGCCAGCAGTTACTCGACGGGGGTTGACACTGAAGCTTTCTTT
CASSYSTGVDTEAFF
>TRBD2|TRBJ2-5|TRBV2|once
TGTGCCAGCAGTGAAGGAGCGGGGGTGGAGACCCAGTACTTC
CASSEGAGVETQYF
>NA|TRBJ1-5|TRBV7-9|NA
TGTGCCAGCAGCCACAGGGATCAGCCCCAGCATTTT
CASSHRDQPQHF
>NA|TRBJ2-3|TRBV5-1|NA
TGCGCCAGCAGCTTGGATGGGGGGGGGCGAGGAGATACGCAGTATTTT
CASSLDGGGRGDTQYF
>TRBD1|TRBJ2-7|TRBV5-6|few
TGTGCCAGCAGCTTGGCCCAGGACAGGACTCTATACGAGCAGTACTTC
CASSLAQDRTLYEQYF
>NA|TRBJ1-1|TRBV5-1|NA
TGCGCCAGCAGCGACGGGTCGAACACTGAAGCTTTCTTT
CASSDGSNTEAFF
>NA|TRBJ2-2|TRBV11-1|few
TGTGCCAGCAGTTACCGGGTGAACACCGGGGAGCTGTTTTTT
CASSYRVNTGELFF